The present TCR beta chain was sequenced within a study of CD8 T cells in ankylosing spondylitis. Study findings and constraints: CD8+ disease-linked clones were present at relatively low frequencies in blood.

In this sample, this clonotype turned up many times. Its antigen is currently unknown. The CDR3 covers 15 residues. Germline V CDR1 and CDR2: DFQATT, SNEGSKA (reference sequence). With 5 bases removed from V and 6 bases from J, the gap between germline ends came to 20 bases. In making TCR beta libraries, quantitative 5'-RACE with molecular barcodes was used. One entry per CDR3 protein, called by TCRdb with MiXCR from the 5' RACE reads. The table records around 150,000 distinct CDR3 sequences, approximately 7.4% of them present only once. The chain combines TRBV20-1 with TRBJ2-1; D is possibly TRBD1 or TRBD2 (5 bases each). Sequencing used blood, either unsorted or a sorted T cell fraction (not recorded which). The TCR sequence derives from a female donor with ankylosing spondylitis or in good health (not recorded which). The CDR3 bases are TGCAGTGCTGAACCGACTGGACCAGGGAGCAATGAGCAGTTCTTC. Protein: CSAEPTGPGSNEQFF.